This T cell receptor beta chain was identified during a study of shared clonotypes between healthy human individuals (dated by TCRdb to 2020 to 2021). Describing the broader study: Two women and a few men aged 18 to 49 years were included in the cohort. Each donor's leukapheresis produced roughly between about 0.8 and 8.9 billion PBMCs. To estimate repertoire size and how much clonotype sharing occurs between individuals, the study deeply sequenced the blood TCR repertoires of five healthy adults. For each donor, CD4 naive and CD4 memory were each run on three plates, CD8 naive on two plates, and CD8 memory on one plate. Libraries were prepared and TCR repertoires were sequenced by different laboratories using diverse techniques, in order to increase sequencing depth and limit assay-specific biases. Overall study outcomes, separate from this receptor: Pairwise subsampling indicated that sequencing depth was expected to affect the degree of clonotype sharing among donors. Sharing across four donors was observed for about 5% of naive CD4, over 3% of naive CD8, over 2% of memory CD4, and about 0.39% of memory CD8 clonotypes. Sampling was restricted to blood, and TCR repertoires in tissue are likely to differ from TCR repertoires in blood. Naive subsets generally had larger estimated clonotype richness than memory subsets did. Compared with non-shared clonotypes, the clonotypes found in all four sorted-subset donors had higher generation probabilities. The genetic and exposure-history diversity represented was limited by the small number of donors. Even with the large sequencing depth, rarefaction of the sorted-subset datasets indicated that sequencing was incomplete.

TCR CDR3 regions were amplified from genomic DNA by multiplex PCR using the deep immunoSEQ assay. Extracted genomic DNA from each cell subset was spread evenly across all wells of several immunoSEQ 96-well plates, with each plate serving as a replicate. Each replicate PCR for sorted subsets received around 210 ng genomic DNA, equal to tens of thousands of T cell genomes. The purified libraries were quantified using a Qubit 3.0 fluorometer, sized with a Bioanalyzer 2100, and then quantified again using the KAPA Library Quantification kit. A separate single-read 150-cycle Illumina NextSeq 550 flow cell was used to sequence each immunoSEQ 96-well plate. Per the authors' processing: Because the immunoSEQ output held only junctional sequences and lacked quality scores, the filtering could not match the filtering applied to full-length reads. To assign V/J genes and CDR3, sequences were annotated using PyIR, a Python wrapper for IgBLAST v1.9, with IMGT germline references. Any read was removed if the V/J assignment was weak (E-value above 1e-6), the CDR3 was missing, or the read contained stop codons, out-of-frame junctions, or ambiguous translated residues. V3J clonotypes were defined as sequences sharing the same inferred V gene, J gene, and CDR3 amino acid sequence. Percentage overlap between repertoires was computed as shared unique clonotypes divided by the size of the smaller repertoire. Richness of each repertoire was evaluated using RTK rarefaction, the Chao1 estimator, and Recon v2.1 estimates of unobserved clonotypes. Generation probabilities for all TCRbeta clonotypes obtained by the gDNA method from a handful of donors were computed using OLGA. This immuneACCESS table, as held by TCRdb, lists in-frame sequences with V and J called but not all clones. Of the missing ones, under half trace to an unresolved V gene in checked studies; the others have no known cause. Clone size and the V and J calls come from that table; the DNA yielded D and trimming. Present in this sample are 2 million to 2.5 million clones, 80% to 95% of which were seen just once. The top ten constitute roughly 0.34% of the sample.

Remarks on this clone: The antigen it binds to is not known. Qualities for individual bases were not recorded, and no much larger clone is one base off.

Donors were healthy HIV-negative adults with no recently reported acute infections or vaccinations. Only Caucasian adults living in Nashville, Tennessee, USA were represented among the donors. CD4+ T cells were enriched through magnetic negative selection, after which naive cells were positively selected on CD45RA and the remaining negative fraction served as the memory subset. After blood collection by leukapheresis, PBMCs were isolated using Ficoll-Histopaque density gradient centrifugation and then cryopreserved in the vapor phase of liquid nitrogen. Analytical flow cytometry was used to check the purity and quantity of each magnetically sorted T cell population. Genomic DNA was isolated from each sorted fraction and quantified by UV absorbance on a Nanodrop 2000c. The CDR3 runs 15 amino acids, cysteine and phenylalanine included. Only the CDR3 portion is preserved as DNA: 45 bases, with reading frame beginning at the first base. V is reduced by 0 bases and J by 4 bases, leaving a spacing of 9 bases between them. CDR1 and CDR2, looked up from the germline V gene (reference sequence), are MNHEY and SMNVEV.

The TCR sequence derives from a man aged 18 to 35 in good health. Some clones in this sample may be carry-over from other donors' samples. Recombination joined TRBV27 with TRBJ1-4; possibly the D gene is TRBD1, per 5 matching bases. Specimen: naive CD4+ T cells from PBMCs. This specimen's cell subset or site label, per the study, means: CD45RA+ positively selected. The sequence in DNA is TGTGCCAGCAGTTTATCGCTCAGGGATAATGAAAAACTGTTTTTT. It translates to CASSLSLRDNEKLFF.